In its sample, the clone carrying this T cell receptor (beta chain) was seen a few times. Its cognate antigen is unknown. This record comes from a study of cytomegalovirus exposure and HLA in healthy donors. Study-wide findings and caveats: The study found most TCR sequences rare, yet found some public TCRs in many donors. Later analysis showed most CMV-associated TCR beta chains appearing HLA-restricted. Most of the TCR beta V segments (in an earlier analysis) were productive either about 87% or about 30% of the time.

With 60 Vbeta and 13 Jbeta primers, the PCR was carried out. Clones were read by immunoSEQ multiplex PCR, and TCRdb kept only the in-frame ones, dropping some. The sample contains 100,000 to 120,000 clones, about 13% of which appear only once. CDR3 length: 11 residues. J gave up 7 bases and V 6 bases, and 2 bases lay outside the gene matches. Germline CDR1 and CDR2: DFQATT and SNEGSKA (reference sequence). This TCR was recovered from a man aged 40-49 years in good health and CMV-seropositive. Material: PBMCs. The V gene is TRBV20-1, the J gene TRBJ2-2; 7 nucleotides align to TRBD1. This CDR3 reads CSARTGGELFF. The CDR3 nucleotides read TGCAGTGCCCGGACAGGCGGGGAGCTGTTTTTT.